This TCR beta chain comes out of a study of regulatory T cells in long-lasting Graves disease. Turning to the study itself: Positive TSH receptor antibodies alongside over 5 years of antithyroid drugs were what marked Graves' disease as persistent. Findings of the study overall: Sharing of public clonotypes was greater in persistent patients (over 2,500) than in new patients (around 1,000).

In this sample, this clonotype turned up many times. What it recognizes is unknown. iRepertoire HTBI primers and Arm-PCR of CDR3 regions built TCR beta libraries. MiXCR, applied by TCRdb to the multiplex PCR reads, yields one record per CDR3 protein. The data contain 600,000 to 850,000 distinct CDR3 sequences, 30% of them seen just once; the ten biggest clones take up under 55%. As to time point: persistent/refractory GD, antithyroid drugs over 5 years with positive TRAb. Scientists built the TCR library using RNA that was extracted from PBMCs. Sequenced here: peripheral blood mononuclear cells (PBMCs), sampled when the disease was refractory, from a patient treated with antithyroid drugs. The clonotype originates from a female donor with Graves disease.

The CDR3 DNA reads TGTGCCAGCAGTCTCGAGGTGGGGAAACTCGGTCAGCCCCAGCATTTT. Its translation: CASSLEVGKLGQPQHF. The gene calls are TRBV2 and TRBJ1-5; D unresolved. The V end lost 5 bases, the J end lost 6 bases, and 20 bases lay between the germline ends. The CDR3 runs to 16 residues. The germline gives CDR1 SNHLY, CDR2 FYNNEI.